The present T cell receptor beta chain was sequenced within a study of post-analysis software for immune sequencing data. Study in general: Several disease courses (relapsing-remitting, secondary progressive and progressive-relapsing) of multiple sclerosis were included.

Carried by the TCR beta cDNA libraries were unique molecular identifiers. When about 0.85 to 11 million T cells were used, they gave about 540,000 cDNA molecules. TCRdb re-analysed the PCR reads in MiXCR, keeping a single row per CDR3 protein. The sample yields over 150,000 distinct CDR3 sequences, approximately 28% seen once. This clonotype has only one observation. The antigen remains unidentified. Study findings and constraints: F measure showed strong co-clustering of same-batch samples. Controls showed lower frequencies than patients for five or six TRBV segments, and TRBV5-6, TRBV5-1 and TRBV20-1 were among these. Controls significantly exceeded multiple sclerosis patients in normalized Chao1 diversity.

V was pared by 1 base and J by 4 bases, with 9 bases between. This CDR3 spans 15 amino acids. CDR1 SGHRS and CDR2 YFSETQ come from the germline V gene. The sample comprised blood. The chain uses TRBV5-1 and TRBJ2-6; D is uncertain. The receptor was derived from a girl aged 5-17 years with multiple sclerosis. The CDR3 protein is CASSLQKTGANVLTF. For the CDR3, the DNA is TGCGCCAGCAGCTTGCAGAAGACCGGGGCCAACGTCCTGACTTTC.